Below are 14 T cell receptor beta chains sequenced from a single sample in a study of post-analysis software for immune sequencing data. Study conclusions and caveats: Patients showed TRBV5-6, TRBV5-1 and TRBV20-1 among 4 or 5 TRBV segments more frequent than in controls.

No cognate antigen is known for these TCRs. Libraries were made from TCR beta cDNA, and they carried unique molecular identifiers. MiXCR was run by TCRdb on the PCR reads, yielding one entry per CDR3 protein. The data hold hundreds of thousands of distinct CDR3 sequences, with roughly two fifths observed a single time. The sample consisted of blood. The receptors were gathered from a girl aged 10 to 17 with multiple sclerosis.

The rearrangement joins TRBV20-1 to TRBJ1-3; no clear D. The germline V gene has CDR1 DFQATT and CDR2 SNEGSKA (reference sequence). This CDR3 has 14 amino acids. V was pared by 2 bases and J by 0 bases, with 8 bases between. The CDR3 region is CSARRKVSGNTIYF. In nucleotides, the CDR3 is TGCAGTGCTAGAAGGAAGGTCTCTGGAAACACCATATATTTT.

The chain has TRBV20-1 and TRBJ2-1, with D unresolved. Trimming took off 6 bases at V and 3 bases at J, with 15 bases between the two ends. The germline CDR1 and CDR2 sequences are DFQATT and SNEGSKA (reference sequence). The CDR3 contains 14 residues. This CDR3 is CSANVGPRYNEQFF. CDR3 coding DNA: TGCAGTGCCAATGTTGGGCCCCGCTACAATGAGCAGTTCTTC.

There are a few counts of this clonotype. This sequence joins TRBV12-3 or TRBV12-4 and TRBJ1-2; 8 bases agree with TRBD1. The trim removed 2 bases at V and 5 bases at J, leaving 4 bases unmatched. The CDR3 spans 14 residues. The CDR3 coding sequence is TGTGCCAGCAGTTTATCAGGGGGCGGTTATGGCTACACCTTC. It encodes CASSLSGGGYGYTF.

V gene TRBV11-3 combines with J gene TRBJ2-3; 11 nucleotides line up with TRBD2. Germline assignment: CDR1 SGHNT and CDR2 YENEEA. This CDR3 is 16 amino acids long. V lost 5 bases and J lost 4; bases outside the gene matches: 8. The CDR3 DNA reads TGTGCCAGCAGCGTTACTAGCGGGAGTTTCGCAGATACGCAGTATTTT. Protein sequence: CASSVTSGSFADTQYF.

This clonotype was seen more than once but under ten times. V gene TRBV30 combines with J gene TRBJ1-1; D is ambiguous. Between the trimmed V and J ends, which lost 3 bases and 1 base, there was a span of 3 bases. This CDR3 contains 11 residues. Per germline, CDR1 GTSNPN and CDR2 SVGIG (reference sequence). The CDR3 loop is CAWRWNTEAFF. In DNA, the CDR3 is TGTGCCTGGAGGTGGAACACTGAAGCTTTCTTT.

The V call is TRBV20-1, the J call TRBJ2-3, with 8 bases aligning to TRBD2. The CDR3 runs 14 residues. Losses at the gene ends were 0 bases for V and 6 bases for J; bases not matched to a gene: 5. In germline, CDR1 is DFQATT, CDR2 SNEGSKA (reference sequence). In DNA, the CDR3 is TGCAGTGCTAGAGAGGAGACTAGCGAGGATACGCAGTATTTT. Its translation is CSAREETSEDTQYF.

The V call is TRBV10-3, the J call TRBJ2-7; 8 bases line up with TRBD1. CDR3 length: 16 amino acids. Germline V gene sequence: CDR1 ENHRY, CDR2 SYGVKD. V was clipped by 3 bases and J by 7 bases; unmatched bases: 14. The CDR3 here is CAISDSGGARRVEQYF. The CDR3 DNA reads TGTGCCATCAGTGATTCAGGGGGCGCCAGGAGGGTAGAGCAGTACTTC.

This chain links TRBV12-3 or TRBV12-4 with TRBJ1-2, with a weak D call TRBD1 (5 bases). The CDR3 runs 13 residues. V was pared by 2 bases and J by 5 bases, with 9 bases between. DNA for the CDR3: TGTGCCAGCAGTTTAACGAGGGGATATGGCTACACCTTC. This gives the protein CASSLTRGYGYTF.

This chain connects TRBV20-1 to TRBJ2-7; 10 bases are a match to TRBD2. Germline CDR1 reads DFQATT; CDR2 reads SNEGSKA (reference sequence). Trimming at V came to 6 bases and at J to 0 bases, leaving 2 bases not matched to a gene. The CDR3 contains 13 residues. The CDR3 protein is CSAASGSSYEQYF. DNA for the CDR3: TGCAGTGCCGCTAGCGGGAGCTCCTACGAGCAGTACTTC.

This clonotype has just a few counts. This chain connects TRBV6-5 to TRBJ2-7, with TRBD1 as a possible D gene (6 bases). In germline, CDR1 is MNHEY, CDR2 SVGAGI. The ends were cut back, 0 bases at V and 0 bases at J, with 9 bases in the middle. This CDR3 is built from 15 residues. The CDR3, as DNA: TGTGCCAGCAGTTACTCGGGACACAACTCCTACGAGCAGTACTTC. It encodes CASSYSGHNSYEQYF.

This clonotype was picked up a small number of times. The CDR3 is CASSLGTGTREAFF. CDR3 DNA sequence: TGTGCCAGCAGCTTGGGTACAGGGACCCGGGAAGCTTTCTTT. The V and J genes are TRBV5-8 and TRBJ1-1, with a weak D call TRBD1 (6 bases). This CDR3 is built from 14 residues. Germline V CDR1 and CDR2: SGHTS, YDEGEE. Trimming pared 0 bases from V and 8 bases from J, leaving 14 bases between.

The V and J genes are TRBV20-1 and TRBJ2-1; 11 bases line up with TRBD2. The junction had 7 bases not matched to a gene; V was cut back by 6 bases and J by 6 bases. Germline V gene lookup returns CDR1 DFQATT and CDR2 SNEGSKA (reference sequence). This CDR3 region has 14 residues. The CDR3 DNA reads TGCAGTGCGCTAGTAGCGGGAGGGCCCAATGAGCAGTTCTTC. This codes for CSALVAGGPNEQFF.

The chain combines TRBV6-5 with TRBJ1-1; D uncertain. Germline V gene lookup returns CDR1 MNHEY and CDR2 SVGAGI. V shed 0 bases and J shed 1 base, with 12 bases lying between them. This CDR3 region has 16 residues. The CDR3 is CASSYSRWQRNTEAFF. Here the CDR3 DNA reads TGTGCCAGCAGTTACTCAAGGTGGCAACGGAACACTGAAGCTTTCTTT.

The gene calls are TRBV7-9 and TRBJ2-1, with TRBD1 as a possible D gene (6 bases). CDR3 length: 12 amino acids. The ends were cut back, 5 bases at V and 12 bases at J, with 14 bases in the middle. Germline CDR1 reads SEHNR; CDR2 reads FQNEAQ (reference sequence). The CDR3 spells CASSLHDRLQFF. The CDR3 coding sequence is TGTGCCAGCAGCCTCCATGACAGGTTGCAGTTCTTC.